One sample yielded the 17 T cell receptor beta chains listed below, sequenced in a study of beta chain features in type 1 diabetes. Sequenced material consisted of expressed TCRB transcripts (all of the isolated RNA was reverse transcribed). The repertoire was sequenced with immunoSEQ multiplex PCR; TCRdb's copy has only in-frame clones and lacks some. Found here are 300,000 to 450,000 clones, about 18% of them singletons; the top ten hold 0.044%. The specimen sequenced was naive CD4+ T cells from blood. The receptor set was obtained from a young woman in good health.

The rearrangement uses TRBV19 and TRBJ2-6, with D tentatively TRBD1 (6 bases). The ends were cut back, 5 bases at V and 2 bases at J, with 16 bases in the middle. CDR1 LNHDA and CDR2 SQIVND come from the germline V gene (reference sequence). The CDR3 totals 17 residues. DNA of the CDR3: TGTGCCAGTAGTCGGTCCACAGGGCCCGCTGGGGCCAACGTCCTGACTTTC. Amino acids: CASSRSTGPAGANVLTF.

This chain connects TRBV5-4 to TRBJ2-1; tentatively, D is TRBD2 (6 bases). CDR3 size: 16 residues. Trimming left V 7 bases short and J 4 bases short, with 21 bases between. CDR1 is SGHNT, CDR2 YYREEE, per germline (reference sequence). The CDR3 DNA reads as TGTGCCAGCCGCCCGAGGTTGGCGGGAAAGTACAATGAGCAGTTCTTC. The encoded protein is CASRPRLAGKYNEQFF. The full variable domain, in which reference TRBV5-4 and TRBJ2-1 provide the parts outside the CDR3, is ETGVTQSPTHLIKTRGQQVTLRCSSQSGHNTVSWYQQALGQGPQFIFQYYREEENGRGNFPPRFSGLQFPNYSSELNVNALELDDSALYLCASRPRLAGKYNEQFFGPGTRLTVL.

The V and J genes are TRBV13 and TRBJ1-5, with D hard to call. The CDR3 loop spans 12 amino acids. The ends were cut back, 6 bases at V and 4 bases at J, with 7 bases in the middle. In germline, CDR1 is PRHDT, CDR2 FYEKMQ (reference sequence). CDR3 residues: CASSPGNQPQHF. CDR3 in DNA: TGTGCCAGCAGTCCGGGGAATCAGCCCCAGCATTTT.

This clone was counted only a few times. The chain uses TRBV2 and TRBJ1-5; no firm D call. Trimming took 1 base from V and 0 from J, leaving 4 bases between them. The CDR3 covers 14 residues. Germline CDR1 and CDR2: SNHLY and FYNNEI. CDR3 loop: CASSEVNSNQPQHF. For the CDR3, the DNA is TGTGCCAGCAGTGAAGTAAATAGCAATCAGCCCCAGCATTTT.

This clone was detected only a few times. This chain connects TRBV18 to TRBJ1-1, with TRBD1 identical over 7 bases. This CDR3 has 14 amino acids. V lost 5 bases, J lost 7 bases, and 10 bases stayed unmatched. Germline V gene lookup returns CDR1 KGHSH and CDR2 LQKENI. The chain's CDR3 is CASSKDRSEVEAFF. The CDR3, as DNA: TGTGCCAGCTCAAAGGACAGGTCTGAGGTTGAAGCTTTCTTT.

The rearrangement uses TRBV9 and TRBJ2-7; TRBD2 matches 8 bases. This CDR3 contains 13 residues. The germline CDR1 and CDR2 sequences are SGDLS and YYNGEE. With V trimmed by 8 bases and J by 7 bases, 11 bases remained unmatched. CDR3 loop: CASTSGSMGEQYF. The CDR3 nucleotides read TGTGCCAGTACTAGCGGATCTATGGGAGAGCAGTACTTC.

This clone came up once. The V gene is TRBV5-1, the J gene TRBJ1-4; TRBD1 matches at 7 bases. Trimming cost V 2 bases and J 3 bases; bases outside gene matches: 4. CDR1 is SGHRS, CDR2 YFSETQ, per germline. The CDR3 spans 15 residues. CDR3 sequence: CASSFTGAANEKLFF. The CDR3 DNA sequence: TGCGCCAGCAGCTTTACAGGGGCGGCTAATGAAAAACTGTTTTTT.

This clone appeared a few times. J is TRBJ2-1 and V is TRBV10-3; D remains ambiguous. CDR1 is ENHRY, CDR2 SYGVKD, per germline. CDR3 length equals 13 residues. Trimming removed 6 bases from V and 8 bases from J, with 14 bases in between. The CDR3 loop reads CAIRFTQEDEQFF. The CDR3 region has the DNA TGTGCCATCAGATTCACCCAAGAGGATGAGCAGTTCTTC.

The chain couples TRBV7-2 to TRBJ1-1; a weak D match, TRBD1 (5 bases). CDR1 SGHTA and CDR2 FQGNSA come from the germline V gene. This CDR3 spans 15 amino acids. Trimming removed 7 bases from V and 4 bases from J, with 19 bases in between. The CDR3: CASTRFAGPGTEAFF. The CDR3 coding sequence is TGTGCCAGCACCCGGTTCGCAGGGCCGGGCACTGAAGCTTTCTTT.

The chain has TRBV5-1 and TRBJ2-7, with D hard to call. V lost 5 bases to trimming and J lost 5 bases, with 8 bases between them. There are 11 residues in the CDR3. Germline values: CDR1 SGHRS, CDR2 YFSETQ. The CDR3 DNA sequence: TGCGCCAGCAGTGGGCAGGACGAGCAGTACTTC. Its translation: CASSGQDEQYF. The variable domain in full, completed from reference TRBV5-1 and TRBJ2-7, reads KAGVTQTPRYLIKTRGQQVTLSCSPISGHRSVSWYQQTPGQGLQFLFEYFSETQRNKGNFPGRFSGRQFSNSRSEMNVSTLELGDSALYLCASSGQDEQYFGPGTRLTVT.

V gene TRBV30 combines with J gene TRBJ1-5, with D perhaps TRBD1 (6 bases). This CDR3 has 15 residues. Trimming took 0 bases from V and 0 from J, leaving 9 bases between them. Germline V gene data show CDR1 as GTSNPN and CDR2 as SVGIG (reference sequence). CDR3 DNA sequence: TGTGCCTGGAGTGTCCGGGGACATAGCAATCAGCCCCAGCATTTT. Translating it yields CAWSVRGHSNQPQHF.

The J gene is TRBJ2-5, the V gene TRBV5-4, with D tentatively TRBD1 (5 bases). The CDR3 sequence is 13 residues long. Germline CDR1 and CDR2: SGHNT and YYREEE (reference sequence). Trimming removed 0 bases at V and 2 bases at J, with 5 bases between. The CDR3 DNA follows: TGTGCCAGCAGCTTGGGACAGCAAGAGACCCAGTACTTC. The encoded protein is CASSLGQQETQYF.

This clone was seen a few times. This sample includes further DNA sequences coding for the same CDR3. V usage is TRBV7-9 and J usage is TRBJ1-2; 7 nucleotides line up with TRBD1. The V and J ends lost 5 bases and 1 base, in that order; junction bases with no gene match: 1. Germline V gene lookup returns CDR1 SEHNR and CDR2 FQNEAQ (reference sequence). The CDR3 covers 13 residues. The CDR3 is CASSRDSNYGYTF. CDR3 nucleotides: TGTGCCAGCAGCCGGGACAGTAACTATGGCTACACCTTC.

This clone has just a few counts. The CDR3 DNA sequence: TGTGCCAGCAGCCCGAGACAGATCCAAGAGACCCAGTACTTC. It encodes CASSPRQIQETQYF. The chain recombines TRBV5-5 with TRBJ2-5, with a possible D match to TRBD1 (5 bases). V dropped 4 bases and J dropped 1 base, with 11 bases sitting between them. CDR1 is SGHKS and CDR2 is YYEKEE in the germline V gene (reference sequence). This CDR3 has 14 residues. The full variable domain, in which reference TRBV5-5 and TRBJ2-5 provide the parts outside the CDR3, is DAGVTQSPTHLIKTRGQQVTLRCSPISGHKSVSWYQQVLGQGPQFIFQYYEKEERGRGNFPDRFSARQFPNYSSELNVNALLLGDSALYLCASSPRQIQETQYFGPGTRLLVL.

This clone was seen a few times. This chain connects TRBV5-5 to TRBJ1-2, with TRBD1 identical over 9 bases. V lost 7 bases to trimming and J lost 8 bases; unmatched junction nucleotides: 9. Germline CDR1 and CDR2: SGHKS and YYEKEE (reference sequence). CDR3 length equals 13 residues. Here the CDR3 reads CASRRPGQGGYTF. The CDR3 DNA reads as TGTGCCAGCCGAAGACCGGGACAGGGAGGCTACACCTTC.

J is TRBJ2-7 and V is TRBV18, with D possibly TRBD2 on 5 matching bases. Germline values: CDR1 KGHSH, CDR2 LQKENI. Trimming shortened V by 2 bases and J by 6 bases, and 11 bases separated the two germline ends. The CDR3 length is 13 residues. The CDR3 nucleotides read TGTGCCAGCTCACCATCGGAGGTGGGCGAGCAGTACTTC. This encodes CASSPSEVGEQYF.

With regard to this clone: The sample has other DNA sequences that encode this CDR3 too. V gene TRBV2 combines with J gene TRBJ2-3; TRBD1 is a possible D gene (6 bases). The CDR3 extends over 13 amino acids. The V gene's germline CDR1 is SNHLY and CDR2 FYNNEI. Trimming removed 4 bases from V and 4 bases from J, with 9 bases in between. In DNA, the CDR3 is TGTGCCAGCAGTGCACAGGGAGCAGATACGCAGTATTTT. Its translation: CASSAQGADTQYF.